Listed below are T cell receptor beta chains from one sample, sequenced in a study of HIV-infected patients and healthy controls. A single record per CDR3 protein comes from TCRdb applying MiXCR to the 5' RACE reads. This table has over 7,500 distinct CDR3 sequences, about 6.3% appearing once. This specimen was blood, taken before antiretroviral therapy. The receptors derive from an adult with HIV infection. The CDR3 runs from the conserved cysteine through the conserved F or W. Fields, in order: V gene, clone size, J gene, D gene, CDR3 protein, CDR3 DNA. The D gene is left open where the match is weak. Rows may omit the clone size; those that give it use once, few, many or a size class.

V: TRBV3-1; size: hyperexpanded; J: TRBJ2-3; D: -; CDR3: CASSQYSTDTQYF; DNA: TGTGCCAGCAGCCAGTATAGCACAGATACGCAGTATTTT
V: TRBV7-8; size: many; J: TRBJ2-5; D: -; CDR3: CASSLDSRVETQYF; DNA: TGTGCCAGCAGCTTAGACAGTCGGGTGGAGACCCAGTACTTC
V: TRBV7-2; size: many; J: TRBJ2-7; D: TRBD1; CDR3: CASSLGTGPYEQYF; DNA: TGTGCCAGCAGCTTGGGGACAGGGCCCTACGAGCAGTACTTC
V: TRBV6-5; size: medium-sized; J: TRBJ2-3; D: -; CDR3: CASSYGGASTDTQYF; DNA: TGTGCCAGCAGTTACGGGGGGGCGAGCACAGATACGCAGTATTTT
V: TRBV6-6; size: medium-sized; J: TRBJ1-5; D: TRBD1; CDR3: CASSFTTWTGRQPQHF; DNA: TGTGCCAGCAGTTTCACCACATGGACAGGGCGCCAGCCCCAGCATTTT
V: TRBV18; size: many; J: TRBJ1-5; D: TRBD1; CDR3: CASSSTGTAYSNQPQHF; DNA: TGTGCCAGCTCATCAACCGGGACAGCTTATAGCAATCAGCCCCAGCATTTT
V: TRBV7-2; size: many; J: TRBJ2-7; D: TRBD2; CDR3: CASSLPSSGDFSYEQYF; DNA: TGTGCCAGCAGCTTACCGTCTAGCGGGGACTTCTCCTACGAGCAGTACTTC
V: TRBV5-1; size: medium-sized; J: TRBJ2-3; D: -; CDR3: CASRSADTQYF; DNA: TGCGCCAGCAGGTCGGCAGATACGCAGTATTTT
V: TRBV19; size: medium-sized; J: TRBJ1-5; D: -; CDR3: CASSMGGGGNQPQHF; DNA: TGTGCCAGTAGTATGGGCGGGGGGGGCAATCAGCCCCAGCATTTT
V: TRBV5-1; size: medium-sized; J: TRBJ1-2; D: -; CDR3: CASSRDGANYGYTF; DNA: TGCGCCAGCAGCCGGGACGGAGCTAACTATGGCTACACCTTC
V: TRBV29-1; size: many; J: TRBJ1-1; D: -; CDR3: CSVHMNTEAFF; DNA: TGCAGCGTTCACATGAACACTGAAGCTTTCTTT
V: TRBV10-3; size: many; J: TRBJ2-2; D: -; CDR3: CAISGEWDGELFF; DNA: TGTGCCATCAGTGGCGAGTGGGACGGGGAGCTGTTTTTT
V: TRBV5-5; size: medium-sized; J: TRBJ1-2; D: TRBD1; CDR3: CASSPGQALNYGYTF; DNA: TGTGCCAGCAGCCCCGGACAGGCCCTTAACTATGGCTACACCTTC
V: TRBV6-4; size: medium-sized; J: TRBJ1-5; D: -; CDR3: CASSPQGGGNQPQHF; DNA: TGTGCCAGCAGTCCACAGGGAGGTGGCAATCAGCCCCAGCATTTT
V: TRBV11-2; size: -; J: TRBJ1-2; D: TRBD1; CDR3: CASPSRFRDRGFFYTGYTF; DNA: TGTGCCAGCCCCTCCAGATTCCGGGACAGGGGATTCTTTTATACTGGCTACACCTTC
V: TRBV11-1; size: medium-sized; J: TRBJ1-1; D: -; CDR3: CASSLWPGGTEAFF; DNA: TGTGCCAGCAGCTTATGGCCAGGCGGGACTGAAGCTTTCTTT
V: TRBV4-1; size: medium-sized; J: TRBJ2-3; D: -; CDR3: CASSQSRSSADTQYF; DNA: TGCGCCAGCAGCCAAAGTCGATCAAGCGCAGATACGCAGTATTTT
V: TRBV20-1; size: medium-sized; J: TRBJ2-1; D: -; CDR3: CSARRPSYNEQFF; DNA: TGCAGTGCTAGAAGACCTAGTTACAATGAGCAGTTCTTC
V: TRBV9; size: medium-sized; J: TRBJ2-5; D: TRBD2; CDR3: CASSPGGSGGEYQETQYF; DNA: TGTGCCAGCAGCCCCGGAGGTAGCGGGGGCGAGTACCAAGAGACCCAGTACTTC
V: TRBV12-3/TRBV12-4; size: many; J: TRBJ2-3; D: -; CDR3: CASSGASTDTQYF; DNA: TGTGCCAGCAGCGGGGCGAGCACAGATACGCAGTATTTT
V: TRBV24-1; size: many; J: TRBJ1-2; D: -; CDR3: CATSERGRGYTF; DNA: TGTGCCACCAGTGAGCGGGGACGTGGCTACACCTTC
V: TRBV19; size: many; J: TRBJ2-5; D: -; CDR3: CASRPPGYGETQYF; DNA: TGTGCCAGTAGGCCCCCAGGGTATGGAGAGACCCAGTACTTC
V: TRBV7-3; size: medium-sized; J: TRBJ1-2; D: -; CDR3: CASSYGPARSYTF; DNA: TGTGCCAGCAGTTACGGACCCGCCAGGTCATACACCTTC